This record looks at one T cell receptor (beta chain) sequence and its context. Its target is not known. This specimen includes other DNA sequences encoding the same CDR3. These data come from a study of shared clonotypes between healthy human individuals. Study-wide results and caveats: Clonotype sharing across donors was expected to vary with sequencing depth.

Naivety among CD8 cells was defined by CD45RO negativity and positive CCR7 selection, thereby excluding terminally differentiated effector memory CD45RA+ cells. Germline lookup yields CDR1 MNHEY and CDR2 SMNVEV (reference sequence). This CDR3 contains 15 residues. The ends lost 5 bases at V and 1 base at J; junction bases unmatched: 6. The table came from immunoSEQ multiplex PCR; TCRdb's copy has only in-frame clones and leaves some out. The sample includes 2 million to 2.5 million clones, about 95% of them seen just once. The specimen sequenced was naive CD8+ T cells sorted from blood. The receptor's source is a man younger than 35 in good health. The chain carries TRBV27 and TRBJ2-7, with 9 bases identical to TRBD1. The CDR3 loop is CASSLTGGGSYEQYF. DNA for the CDR3: TGTGCCAGCAGTCTGACAGGGGGTGGTTCCTACGAGCAGTACTTC.